What follows are 8 T cell receptor beta chains derived from one specimen sequenced in a study of T cells in Graves' hyperthyroidism and ophthalmopathy. Researchers amplified the TCR beta CDR3 regions from RNA transcripts. In the first-round RT-PCR of the TCR CDR3, the HTBI primer set was used. TCRdb analysed the multiplex PCR reads with MiXCR anew, one entry per CDR3 protein. The sample lists over 150,000 distinct CDR3 sequences; around a sixth were seen once. The sequenced sample was blood. Source of these receptors: a woman aged 45 to 65 with Graves' hyperthyroidism.

A few counts support this clonotype. V usage is TRBV9 and J usage is TRBJ2-1, with D possibly being TRBD2 (6 bases). The CDR3 covers 16 residues. V lost 0 bases and J 3 bases, leaving 13 bases between the germline ends. CDR1 SGDLS and CDR2 YYNGEE come from the germline V gene. CDR3 nucleotide sequence: TGTGCCAGCAGCGTAGGTTTGGGAGCGGGCTACAATGAGCAGTTCTTC. Translated, it gives CASSVGLGAGYNEQFF.

This clonotype was observed many times. The chain uses TRBV12-3 or TRBV12-4 and TRBJ1-1, with D perhaps matching TRBD1 (6 bases). CDR3 length: 14 amino acids. V lost 3 bases to trimming and J lost 1 base, with 9 bases between them. CDR3 amino acids: CASSFQGTNTEAFF. In DNA, the CDR3 is TGTGCCAGCAGTTTCCAGGGGACGAACACTGAAGCTTTCTTT.

The chain couples TRBV29-1 to TRBJ2-2, with TRBD2 as a possible D gene (6 bases). Germline values: CDR1 SQVTM, CDR2 ANQGSEA. Trimming took 4 bases from V and 4 from J, leaving 16 bases between them. The length of the CDR3 is 15 residues. The CDR3 is CSVVGGVGATGELFF. In DNA form, the CDR3 reads TGCAGCGTTGTCGGGGGAGTAGGGGCCACCGGGGAGCTGTTTTTT.

This clonotype was detected only a few times. This rearrangement joins TRBV7-9 to TRBJ1-1; TRBD1 aligns across 8 bases. Germline V gives CDR1 SEHNR, CDR2 FQNEAQ (reference sequence). This CDR3 region has 15 residues. J was trimmed by 5 bases and V by 8 bases; bases with no gene match: 13. CDR3 in amino acids: CASGSQGVSVTEAFF. The CDR3 DNA sequence: TGTGCCAGCGGCTCACAGGGGGTGTCTGTGACTGAAGCTTTCTTT.

The chain couples TRBV3-1 to TRBJ2-4; 11 positions agree with TRBD2. Germline CDR1 reads LGHDT; CDR2 reads YNNKEL (reference sequence). The CDR3 runs 18 residues. The V and J ends lost 0 bases and 3 bases, in that order; junction bases with no gene match: 7. The CDR3, as DNA: TGTGCCAGCAGCCAAGAAGCCCCGGGGACTAGCGGCAAAAACATTCAGTACTTC. It specifies CASSQEAPGTSGKNIQYF.

This clonotype was seen many times. This chain uses TRBV6-5 with TRBJ2-7; no clear D. The CDR3 consists of 15 residues. In germline, CDR1 is MNHEY, CDR2 SVGAGI. Trimming shortened V by 2 bases and J by 0 bases, and 11 bases separated the two germline ends. CDR3 bases: TGTGCCAGCAGTTACGCGGACCGAGGCTCCTACGAGCAGTACTTC. Residues: CASSYADRGSYEQYF.

This clonotype was observed many times. The chain is built from TRBV12-3 or TRBV12-4 and TRBJ2-7, with D perhaps TRBD1 (5 bases). This CDR3 has 15 amino acids. Trimming left V 4 bases short and J 2 bases short, with 15 bases between. The CDR3 reads CASSSFVGQPYEQYF. The CDR3 DNA reads TGTGCCAGCAGTTCATTTGTGGGGCAGCCCTACGAGCAGTACTTC.

The chain couples TRBV5-4 to TRBJ2-5; 7 positions match TRBD1. Germline CDR1 SGHNT, CDR2 YYREEE (reference sequence). This CDR3 spans 14 amino acids. Trimming at V came to 4 bases and at J to 1 base, leaving 4 bases not matched to a gene. CDR3 loop: CASSPGQAQETQYF. The CDR3 DNA reads as TGTGCCAGCAGCCCCGGACAGGCCCAAGAGACCCAGTACTTC. Variable domain in full (rest from reference TRBV5-4 and TRBJ2-5): ETGVTQSPTHLIKTRGQQVTLRCSSQSGHNTVSWYQQALGQGPQFIFQYYREEENGRGNFPPRFSGLQFPNYSSELNVNALELDDSALYLCASSPGQAQETQYFGPGTRLLVL.